This passage covers 18 T cell receptor beta chains from one sample sequenced in a study of blood T cell repertoires in COVID-19. Data came from immunoSEQ multiplex PCR; TCRdb stores just in-frame clones and leaves some out. The table lists nearly 11,000 clones, approximately 88% of them singletons. Sequenced: peripheral blood. All receptors come from a human donor in a cohort sampled during active COVID-19.

This clone has just a few counts. The chain uses TRBV18 and TRBJ2-3; 10 bases line up with TRBD2. V gave up 0 bases and J gave up 2 bases; unmatched junction bases: 5. CDR3 length: 17 residues. Germline-derived CDR1 and CDR2 are KGHSH and LQKENI. The CDR3 is CASSPPLLAGFTDTQYF. CDR3 DNA: TGTGCCAGCTCACCACCGCTACTAGCGGGGTTCACAGATACGCAGTATTTT.

The rearrangement uses TRBV24-1 and TRBJ2-1; D might be TRBD1 (5 bases). The CDR3 spans 13 residues. Germline CDR1 and CDR2: KGHDR and SFDVKD. V dropped 11 bases and J dropped 5 bases, with 15 bases sitting between them. The CDR3 nucleotides are TGTGCCATCGCCCAGGGAACGGACAATGAGCAGTTCTTC. Protein sequence: CAIAQGTDNEQFF.

The chain carries TRBV19 and TRBJ2-1; 8 nucleotides align to TRBD2. The CDR3 is 14 amino acids. Looked up from germline, CDR1 is LNHDA and CDR2 is SQIVND (reference sequence). V lost 3 bases to trimming and J lost 7 bases; unmatched junction nucleotides: 5. The CDR3 DNA sequence: TGTGCCAGTAGTATGATGGCTAGCGGGAATGAGCAGTTCTTC. It is translated as CASSMMASGNEQFF.

The chain recombines TRBV7-2 with TRBJ2-1, with 7 bases aligning to TRBD2. The CDR3 sequence is 15 residues long. V lost 2 bases, J lost 4 bases, and 5 bases stayed unmatched. Looked up from germline, CDR1 is SGHTA and CDR2 is FQGNSA. The CDR3 spells CASSLTLAAYNEQFF. DNA for the CDR3: TGTGCCAGCAGCTTAACGCTAGCGGCTTACAATGAGCAGTTCTTC.

The rearrangement links TRBV5-6 to TRBJ1-6; a possible D gene is TRBD1 (6 bases). V was pared by 2 bases and J by 8 bases, with 8 bases between. The CDR3 totals 13 residues. CDR1 and CDR2 (germline): SGHDT, YYEEEE. CDR3 coding DNA: TGTGCCAGCAGCTTCTACAGGGATTCACCCCTCCACTTT. Translation: CASSFYRDSPLHF.

This chain links TRBV10-2 with TRBJ2-7; 12 bases map to TRBD2. The junction had 10 bases not matched to a gene; V was cut back by 4 bases and J by 3 bases. Germline values: CDR1 WSHSY, CDR2 SAAADI. The CDR3 has 17 amino acids. The CDR3: CASSGRTSGNFYYEQYF. Written as DNA, the CDR3 is TGCGCCAGCAGTGGTCGGACTAGCGGGAATTTCTACTACGAGCAGTACTTC.

The chain links TRBV24-1 to TRBJ2-1; D remains ambiguous. CDR3 length: 16 amino acids. Germline V lookup: CDR1 KGHDR, CDR2 SFDVKD. Trimming removed 2 bases at V and 0 bases at J, with 10 bases between. CDR3 sequence reads: CATSDSSVISYNEQFF. The CDR3, as DNA: TGTGCCACCAGTGATTCGTCAGTCATCTCCTACAATGAGCAGTTCTTC.

The genes are TRBV19 and TRBJ2-7; D is possibly TRBD2 (5 bases). CDR3 length: 14 residues. V gave up 3 bases and J gave up 0 bases, with 9 bases separating them. Per germline, CDR1 LNHDA and CDR2 SQIVND (reference sequence). DNA of the CDR3: TGTGCCAGTAGTATCCAAGCGGCCTCCTACGAGCAGTACTTC. Residues: CASSIQAASYEQYF.

The genes are TRBV3-1 (or the pseudogene TRBV3-2) and TRBJ2-7, with 12 bases matching TRBD1. Trimming at V came to 0 bases and at J to 12 bases, leaving 9 bases not matched to a gene. The CDR3 runs to 15 residues. Germline CDR1 LGHDT, CDR2 YNNKEL (reference sequence). The CDR3 reads CASSQEGTGGLRPYF. The CDR3 coding sequence is TGTGCCAGCAGCCAAGAGGGGACAGGGGGCCTCAGGCCGTACTTC.

This rearrangement joins TRBV2 to TRBJ1-3, with D unresolved. Germline values: CDR1 SNHLY, CDR2 FYNNEI. The CDR3 runs to 14 residues. The germline V and J ends were trimmed by 7 bases and 0 bases, with 10 bases remaining between them. CDR3 DNA sequence: TGTGCCAGCACTGAGAGTACCTCTGGAAACACCATATATTTT. As protein: CASTESTSGNTIYF.

J is TRBJ2-3 and V is TRBV21-1; the table's D call, TRBD2, was not checked against the DNA. TRBV21-1 is a listed pseudogene. The CDR3 extends over 20 amino acids. CDR3 amino acids: CASSKEGRGLAGGGTDTQYF. The CDR3 bases are TGTGCCAGCAGCAAAGAGGGCAGAGGGCTAGCGGGAGGGGGAACAGATACGCAGTATTTT.

The chain couples TRBV5-1 to TRBJ2-7; 13 bases map to TRBD2. Germline V CDR1 and CDR2: SGHRS, YFSETQ. The trim removed 4 bases at V and 2 bases at J, leaving 6 bases unmatched. The CDR3 covers 16 residues. CDR3: CASSPLAGGAPYEQYF. CDR3 DNA: TGCGCCAGCAGCCCACTAGCGGGAGGGGCCCCCTACGAGCAGTACTTC.

The V call is TRBV4-3, the J call TRBJ2-7; no firm D call. The CDR3 is 14 amino acids. From germline, CDR1 is LGHNA and CDR2 YSLEER. V was pared by 1 base and J by 0 bases, with 7 bases between. CDR3 nucleotide sequence: TGCGCCAGCAGCCAAGTGGTAGCCTCCTACGAGCAGTACTTC. It yields the protein CASSQVVASYEQYF.

V usage is TRBV7-9 and J usage is TRBJ1-2; tentatively, D is TRBD1 (5 bases). The CDR3 length is 13 residues. The germline CDR1 and CDR2 sequences are SEHNR and FQNEAQ (reference sequence). V lost 8 bases and J 0 bases, leaving 10 bases between the germline ends. The CDR3 here is CASGDRANYGYTF. CDR3 coding DNA: TGTGCCAGCGGAGACAGAGCTAACTATGGCTACACCTTC.

V is TRBV19 and J is TRBJ2-3; 14 bases are shared with TRBD2. The length of the CDR3 is 20 residues. CDR1 is LNHDA and CDR2 is SQIVND in the germline V gene (reference sequence). The J segment lost 5 bases and the V segment lost 6 bases, leaving 19 bases of the junction unmatched. Here the CDR3 reads CASRRDFLGLAGEAGDTQYF. The CDR3 coding sequence is TGTGCCAGTAGAAGGGACTTCCTGGGACTAGCGGGAGAGGCGGGAGATACGCAGTATTTT. The complete variable domain, with remaining parts taken from reference TRBV19 and TRBJ2-3, reads DGGITQSPKYLFRKEGQNVTLSCEQNLNHDAMYWYRQDPGQGLRLIYYSQIVNDFQKGDIAEGYSVSREKKESFPLTVTSAQKNPTAFYLCASRRDFLGLAGEAGDTQYFGPGTRLTVL.

The chain joins TRBV2 to TRBJ1-6; TRBD1 aligns across 11 bases. CDR1 and CDR2 from the germline V gene are SNHLY and FYNNEI. V trimming: 7 bases; J trimming: 0 bases; junction bases outside the gene matches: 11. There are 19 residues in the CDR3. The CDR3 is CASTSPGQGVLSYNSPLHF. The CDR3 DNA follows: TGTGCCAGCACATCACCGGGACAGGGGGTTCTCTCCTATAATTCACCCCTCCACTTT.

The chain is built from TRBV3-1 (or the pseudogene TRBV3-2) and TRBJ1-3; D gene ambiguous. Per germline, CDR1 LGHDT and CDR2 YNNKEL (reference sequence). Deletions cut 0 bases from V and 0 bases from J, with 6 bases between. CDR3 size: 15 residues. Here the CDR3 reads CASSQDTPSGNTIYF. For the CDR3, the DNA is TGTGCCAGCAGCCAAGATACTCCCTCTGGAAACACCATATATTTT.

The gene calls are TRBV7-2 and TRBJ2-1, with 8 bases that match TRBD2. The V gene end was trimmed by 5 bases and the J gene end by 14 bases; junction bases not matched to a gene: 11. Germline loops: CDR1 SGHTA, CDR2 FQGNSA. The CDR3 is 13 residues long. CDR3 nucleotides: TGTGCCAGCAGCCCTCGGACCGGGACTAGAAAGTTCTTC. This codes for CASSPRTGTRKFF.